This T cell receptor beta chain was captured in a study of T cells in Graves' hyperthyroidism and ophthalmopathy. Study-wide findings and caveats: A model built on 13 V-J features separated ophthalmopathy from stable hyperthyroidism. Blood also carried most thyroid clonotypes expanded above 0.001.

J was trimmed by 5 bases and V by 1 base; bases with no gene match: 12. From germline, CDR1 is SGHTA and CDR2 FQGNSA. The CDR3 contains 17 residues. RNA transcripts yielded amplified TCR beta CDR3 regions. TCR CDR3 underwent first-round RT-PCR with the HTBI primer set. TCRdb re-called the multiplex PCR reads through MiXCR, storing one row per CDR3 protein. The data show 480,000 or so distinct CDR3 sequences, 46% seen once. Exclusion criteria comprised uncontrolled infection, other autoimmune disease, pregnancy or lactation. Diagnoses were made from clinical symptoms, serum measures (thyroxine and TRAb), thyroid ultrasound and orbital computed tomography. Of note for this clonotype: Its antigen remains unknown.

Sequenced: peripheral blood or thyroid tissue (not recorded which). The sequence was collected from an adult woman with Graves' disease, either hyperthyroidism or ophthalmopathy (not recorded which). J is TRBJ2-7 and V is TRBV7-2, with 9 bases identical to TRBD1. The CDR3 DNA reads TGTGCCAGCAGCTTAGGTCCATTGGGACAGGGTGGCCACGAGCAGTACTTC. Protein product: CASSLGPLGQGGHEQYF.